This TCR beta chain was sequenced for a study of TIL therapy for anti-PD-1-resistant metastatic lung cancer. Background on the study: Most patients had lung adenocarcinoma; a handful of tumors were EGFR-mutant, two ALK-rearranged; half smoked currently or formerly.

This CDR3 has 15 amino acids. Germline V gene sequence: CDR1 SGHRS, CDR2 YFSETQ. V was clipped by 0 bases and J by 6 bases; unmatched bases: 6. The immunoSEQ assay was v3. Clones were read by immunoSEQ multiplex PCR, and TCRdb kept only the in-frame ones, dropping some. The data show 45,000 to 75,000 clones, with under 75% seen just once and roughly 6.6% held by the top ten. Regarding time point: pre-treatment sample, taken before nivolumab and TIL therapy. The sample in question was blood, obtained at baseline. The chain couples TRBV5-1 to TRBJ2-1; TRBD1 matches 7 bases. This TCR was recovered from a person aged 25-85 years with non-small cell lung cancer. CDR3 protein: CASSLGDSPFNEQFF. The CDR3 DNA is TGCGCCAGCAGCTTGGGGGACAGCCCCTTCAATGAGCAGTTCTTC.